This T cell receptor (beta chain) was observed in a study of shared clonotypes between healthy human individuals. Overall study: Contributing individuals were two females and a few males aged 18 to 49. Whole-study findings and limits: Represented genetic and exposure-history diversity was restricted by having few donors. Researchers found naive subsets generally carried larger estimated richness than memory subsets.

CDR1 is MDHEN, CDR2 SYDVKM, per germline. The CDR3 runs 13 residues. Losses at the gene ends were 1 base for V and 6 bases for J; bases not matched to a gene: 0. The table came from immunoSEQ multiplex PCR; TCRdb's copy has only in-frame clones and leaves some out. There are around 1.9 million clones in the sample; around 93% occur only once, and under 2% lies in the top ten. In this sample, this clone turned up a few times. Its specificity is unknown. Only CD45RO-negative cells positively selected for CCR7 counted as naive CD8 cells, so terminally differentiated effector memory CD45RA+ cells were excluded.

Sequencing input: naive CD8+ T cells from PBMCs. This TCR was sampled from a man in his late teens or twenties in good health. Some clones in this sample may be carry-over from other donors' samples. The chain has TRBV28 and TRBJ1-5; 7 nucleotides align to TRBD1. The CDR3 sequence: CASSLSGGQPQHF. As DNA, the CDR3 is TGTGCCAGCAGTTTATCAGGGGGTCAGCCCCAGCATTTT.